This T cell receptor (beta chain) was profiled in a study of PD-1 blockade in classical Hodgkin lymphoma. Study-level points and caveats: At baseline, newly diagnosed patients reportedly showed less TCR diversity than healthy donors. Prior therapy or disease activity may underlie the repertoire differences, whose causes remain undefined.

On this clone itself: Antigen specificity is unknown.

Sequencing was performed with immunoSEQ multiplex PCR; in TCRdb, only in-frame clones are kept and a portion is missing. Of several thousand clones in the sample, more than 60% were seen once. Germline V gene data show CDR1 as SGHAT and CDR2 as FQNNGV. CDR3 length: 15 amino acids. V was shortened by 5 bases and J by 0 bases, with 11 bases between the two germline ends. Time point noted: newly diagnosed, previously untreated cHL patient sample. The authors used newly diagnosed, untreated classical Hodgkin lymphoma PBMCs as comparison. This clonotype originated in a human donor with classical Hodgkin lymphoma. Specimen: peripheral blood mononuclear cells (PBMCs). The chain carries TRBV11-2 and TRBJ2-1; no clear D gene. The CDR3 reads CASSPTGSSYNEQFF. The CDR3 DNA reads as TGTGCCAGCAGCCCAACGGGTAGCTCCTACAATGAGCAGTTCTTC.